What follows is one T cell receptor (beta chain) and its context. Its target is not known. All TRB cDNA libraries came from 5' RACE performed with UMI labels. No DNA is given; TCRdb re-called the 5' RACE reads and lists each CDR3 protein once. This repertoire comprises 50,000 to 75,000 distinct CDR3 sequences; its ten largest clones make up more than 4%. These data originate in a study of CXCR3-negative and CXCR3-positive naive CD8 T cells. This CDR3 region has 16 residues. Germline V gene data show CDR1 as DFQATT and CDR2 as SNEGSKA (reference sequence). Each CD8+ T cell subset was flow-sorted in triplicate. Every sort contained 250,000 to 300,000 cells. Naive CD8+ T cells showed CD45RO-CCR7+CD27+CD95-. Study results and caveats: Whereas both naive subsets had comparably high diversity, memory CD8+ cells had much lower diversity. The TRB CDR3s that CXCR3-positive naive cells carried were more hydrophobic than those of CXCR3-negative naive cells.

This chain uses TRBV20-1 with TRBJ2-2; TCRdb's assignment of TRBD1 cannot be checked, as there is no DNA. The sequence came from a human donor in good health. Some clones in this sample may be carry-over from other donors' samples. Sequenced: naive CXCR3- CD8+ T cells from blood. Subset denoted: CD45RO-CCR7+CD27+CD95- naive CD8+ T cells lacking CXCR3 (TNR3-). This CDR3 is CSARDGGGINTGELFF.